This TCR beta chain originates from a study of blood T cells in healthy people across ages. General study results and limits: Getting older went along with TCR beta diversity per million T cells dropping roughly linearly. Strongly correlated with naive T cell percentage was TCR beta diversity. A greater number of naive CD4+ cells and higher diversity distinguished long-lived donors from aged donors.

The germline V gene has CDR1 SGHTA and CDR2 FQGTGA. The ends were cut back, 5 bases at V and 8 bases at J, with 15 bases in the middle. This CDR3 contains 13 residues. A second PCR, run for roughly 7 to 12 cycles, used a sample-barcoded 5' primer plus a J-beta primer mix. TCRdb itself ran the 5' RACE reads through MiXCR, one entry per CDR3 protein. The table includes 800,000 to 1,000,000 distinct CDR3 sequences, 48% detected once. The extraction recovered at least 5 micrograms of total RNA per sample. With respect to this clonotype: The antigen is not known.

This chain uses TRBV7-3 with TRBJ1-2; a possible D gene is TRBD1 (5 bases). This TCR was recovered from a man aged 30 to 45 in good health. Sequencing was performed on blood. CDR3 loop: CASSADSGHGYTF. DNA for the CDR3: TGTGCCAGCAGCGCGGACTCAGGGCACGGCTACACCTTC. The full variable domain, in which reference TRBV7-3 and TRBJ1-2 provide the parts outside the CDR3, is GAGVSQTPSNKVTEKGKYVELRCDPISGHTALYWYRQSLGQGPEFLIYFQGTGAADDSGLPNDRFFAVRPEGSVSTLKIQRTERGDSAVYLCASSADSGHGYTFGSGTRLTVV.